Listed here is a single T cell receptor beta chain. After removal of 5 bases from V and 5 bases from J, the junction contained 8 bases not matched to a gene. The CDR3 consists of 14 residues. CDR1 and CDR2 from the germline V gene are SEHNR and FQNEAQ (reference sequence). This record comes from a study of CD8+ T cells in alopecia areata. After isolation, RNA underwent reverse transcription to generate cDNA as the sequencing template. This table comes from immunoSEQ multiplex PCR, and its TCRdb copy is limited to in-frame clones, with some not included. The table lists some 170,000 clones, approximately 70% of them singletons.

The material sequenced was CD8+ T cells sorted from blood, taken at week 0. The sequence derives from a human donor with alopecia areata. The chain carries TRBV7-9 and TRBJ1-2, with 7 bases that match TRBD1. The CDR3 DNA follows: TGTGCCAGCAGCACCCGACAGGGAAAATATGGCTACACCTTC. This codes for CASSTRQGKYGYTF. The full variable domain, its missing parts supplied by reference TRBV7-9 and TRBJ1-2, is DTGVSQNPRHKITKRGQNVTFRCDPISEHNRLYWYRQTLGQGPEFLTYFQNEAQLEKSRLLSDRFSAERPKGSFSTLEIQRTEQGDSAMYLCASSTRQGKYGYTFGSGTRLTVV.